This T cell receptor beta chain was captured in a study of blood T cells in healthy people across ages (dated by TCRdb to between 2014 and 2016). With respect to the entire study: In model experiments, roughly one uniquely barcoded TCR beta cDNA molecule per two T cells was captured by template switching. The study analyzed two additional independent replicas of 1 million unique cDNA reads from the same blood draw for two donors, one aged 18 to 29 and one aged 80 or older. Age-related changes in TCR beta repertoire diversity were measured in the study by deep sequencing normalized with unique cDNA molecular identifiers. Donors were grouped into four age groups: young (average approximately 15 years), middle-aged (about 40), aged (about 60) and long-lived (roughly 80). To avoid experimental bias, donors of different ages were spread randomly across the sequencing lanes.

For this clonotype: Its antigen is still unknown. Nothing much larger sits one base from this clone, and base qualities are not available.

Systemically healthy Caucasian individuals from Russia, 35 to 50 in total and aged about 6 to 90 years, were included as donors. Each donor gave ten milliliters of peripheral blood, collected into EDTA-treated Vacutainer tubes. Ficoll-Paque density-gradient centrifugation was used to isolate PBMCs, with at least 6.5 million per sample. Total RNA was extracted from PBMCs with Trizol reagent, with at least 6 micrograms obtained per sample. Naive CD45RAhigh/CD27high T cell percentages were measured by flow cytometry on a PBMC aliquot from every donor. Beyond this particular receptor, the publication reports: Conclusive comparison of naive and antigen-experienced compartments was prevented by the profiling of bulk unsorted PBMCs. Total diversity estimates from one million sequenced T cells were considered lower bounds and underestimates. As age increased, observed TCR beta diversity per million T cells dropped in a roughly linear way, and a significant reduction was already evident by age 40. The CMV infection status of donors was not known, potentially confounding age-related changes in expanded clonotypes. Compared with the aged group, more naive CD4+ T cells, fewer expanded clones and increased TCR diversity were shown by the long-lived group, suggesting age selection. The percentage of naive T cells measured by flow cytometry correlated strongly with observed TCR beta diversity.

V loses 3 bases, J loses 6 bases, and the germline ends lie 21 bases apart. CDR1 SGHTA and CDR2 FQGNSA were looked up in the germline V gene. CDR3 length: 16 amino acids, cysteine to phenylalanine. Left in the record is the CDR3 DNA by itself, 48 bases read in frame from the first base. Libraries were built with 5' RACE. The instrument was an Illumina HiSeq 2500. A second PCR of about 6 to 11 cycles was performed with a sample-barcoded 5' primer and a J-beta primer mix. A template-switch 5' adaptor carrying 12 random nucleotides introduced a unique molecular identifier onto each TCR beta cDNA molecule. Each sample yielded at least 2.5 million CDR3-containing paired-end reads. The Mint cDNA synthesis kit, primed by a TRBC-specific oligonucleotide, was used to synthesize first-strand cDNA from all RNA. All cDNA was treated with uracil-DNA glycosylase and then went through a first 18-cycle PCR with the universal primers M1SS and BC2_uni_R. As for how the authors treated the data: Each sample was normalized by randomly selecting 1 million high-quality reads, each carrying a distinct molecular identifier. Instead of being binned into consensus sequences, reads with shared molecular identifiers were discarded. MiTCR, run with a Q25 quality threshold and the strictest error-elimination algorithm, handled CDR3 identification, clonotype clustering and error correction. A nonparametric unseen species model with Euler transformation was used to estimate lower-bound total TCR beta diversity. In TCRdb, the public reads were trimmed at Q25 with fastp and aligned with MiXCR, with productive beta chains retained. Records with the same CDR3 protein are collapsed into one entry carrying the most frequent genes and DNA. The V and J calls and clone size are TCRdb's, not the authors'. The sample data list hundreds of thousands of distinct CDR3 sequences, and 56% of these were observed just once. Under 30% of the sample lies in the top ten.

The TCR comes from a man aged 40-49 years in good health. The specimen was blood. The rearrangement joined TRBV7-2 to TRBJ2-7, and perhaps TRBD2 as D gene, on 5 matching bases. Here is the DNA: TGTGCCAGCAGCTTTCCCGGCGGCCGGAGGAGGTCCGAGCAGTACTTC. It translates to CASSFPGGRRRSEQYF.